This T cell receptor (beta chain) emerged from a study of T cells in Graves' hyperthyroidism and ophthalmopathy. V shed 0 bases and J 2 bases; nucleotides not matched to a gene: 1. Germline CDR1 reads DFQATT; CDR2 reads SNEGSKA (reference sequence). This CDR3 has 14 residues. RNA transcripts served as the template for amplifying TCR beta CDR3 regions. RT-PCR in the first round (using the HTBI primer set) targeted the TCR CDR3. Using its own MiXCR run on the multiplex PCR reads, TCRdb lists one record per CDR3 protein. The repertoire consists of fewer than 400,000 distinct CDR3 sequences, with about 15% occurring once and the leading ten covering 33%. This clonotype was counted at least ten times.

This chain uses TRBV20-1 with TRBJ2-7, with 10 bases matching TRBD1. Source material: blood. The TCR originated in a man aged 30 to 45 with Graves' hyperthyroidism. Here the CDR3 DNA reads TGCAGTGCTAGAGAGGGACAGGGGACCTACGAGCAGTACTTC. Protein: CSAREGQGTYEQYF.